Listed below are T cell receptor beta chains from one sample, sequenced in a study of blood T cells in healthy people across ages. TCRdb reprocessed the 5' RACE reads via MiXCR and lists one record per CDR3 protein. Altogether approximately 800,000 distinct CDR3 sequences are present, roughly 56% being singletons, with the ten largest covering around a quarter. The source material was blood. The receptor source for this set is a man aged 40-49 years in good health. Each CDR3 is given with its conserved first and last residue. The order of the fields is J gene, V gene, clone size, D gene, CDR3 DNA, CDR3 protein. A D gene is named only where the DNA matches it firmly. Clone size is shown for a subset of rows, as once, few, many or a class of expanded clone.

>TRBJ2-3|TRBV4-2|.|.
TGTGCCAGCAGCCAAGATCCACAAGATACGCAGTATTTT
CASSQDPQDTQYF
>TRBJ2-3|TRBV7-7|.|.
TGTGCCAGCAGCGAGGCGGGCACAGATACGCAGTATTTT
CASSEAGTDTQYF
>TRBJ1-4|TRBV28|.|.
TGTGCCAGCAGTTTTGGTCATTATGAAAAACTGTTTTTT
CASSFGHYEKLFF
>TRBJ2-5|TRBV11-2|.|TRBD1
TGTGCCAGCAGCGGGCGGACAGGGGTACAAGAGACCCAGTACTTC
CASSGRTGVQETQYF
>TRBJ1-4|TRBV20-1|.|.
TGCAGTGCACCTCACGGCCGTAATGAAAACCTGTTTTTT
CSAPHGRNENLFF
>TRBJ2-3|TRBV27|few|TRBD2
TGTGCCAGCAGTACCAGAACTAGCGGGTCAGATACGCAGTATTTT
CASSTRTSGSDTQYF
>TRBJ2-3|TRBV7-3|few|.
TGTGCCAGCAGCTTCGGGTTGCGGGACACAGATACGCAGTATTTT
CASSFGLRDTDTQYF
>TRBJ2-1|TRBV28|.|.
TGTGCCAGCAGTTATGAGTCCTACCACAATGAGCAGTTCTTC
CASSYESYHNEQFF
>TRBJ2-7|TRBV12-3/TRBV12-4|once|.
TGTGCCAGCAACCACAGGGTCGTGAATAATGAGCAGTACTTC
CASNHRVVNNEQYF
>TRBJ1-5|TRBV25-1|few|.
TGTGCCAGCAGTGAAGGGGGAGACTATCAGCCCCAGCATTTT
CASSEGGDYQPQHF
>TRBJ2-7|TRBV25-1|.|.
TGTGCCAGCAGCGTATCAGGGCAGGGCGGGCAGTACTTC
CASSVSGQGGQYF
>TRBJ2-1|TRBV6-1|.|TRBD2
TGTGCCAGCATCCTAGCGGGGGGGCATTTAAATGAGCAGTTCTTC
CASILAGGHLNEQFF
>TRBJ1-4|TRBV27|.|.
TGTGCCAGCAGTTTTATGGTGAACCTTAATGAAAAACTGTTTTTT
CASSFMVNLNEKLFF
>TRBJ1-4|TRBV5-5|.|.
TGTGCCAGCAGCCAGTATAGCGGCGGGAATAATGAAAAACTGTTTTTT
CASSQYSGGNNEKLFF
>TRBJ1-1|TRBV18|.|TRBD1
TGTGCCAGCTCTCTCGGACAGGGGCGGGAAACTGAAGCTTTCTTT
CASSLGQGRETEAFF
>TRBJ1-5|TRBV24-1|.|TRBD1
TGTGCCACCAGTTCGTCAGGGGGTGTAGGCAATCAGCCCCAGCATTTT
CATSSSGGVGNQPQHF
>TRBJ1-3|TRBV13|.|.
TGTGCCAGCAGCCTGGGTAGGGTAAATGGAAACACCATATATTTT
CASSLGRVNGNTIYF
>TRBJ1-1|TRBV10-3|once|.
TGTGCCATCAGTGAGTCGGGCGGGACTGAAGCTTTCTTT
CAISESGGTEAFF
>TRBJ2-7|TRBV25-1|.|.
TGTGCCAGCAGTGAGCAGCGGGACAGCTCCTCCTACGAGCAGTACTTC
CASSEQRDSSSYEQYF
>TRBJ2-5|TRBV20-1|.|.
TGCAGTGCTAGAGATCTCAGCAAAGAGACCCAGTACTTC
CSARDLSKETQYF
>TRBJ1-6|TRBV20-1|.|.
TGCAGTGCTAGTGGTGGACCCACCCAACATTCACCCCTCCACTTT
CSASGGPTQHSPLHF
>TRBJ2-2|TRBV5-1|few|.
TGCGCCAGCAGCTTGGCCGCCGGGAGTGCCGGGGAGCTGTTTTTT
CASSLAAGSAGELFF
>TRBJ2-5|TRBV11-2|.|TRBD2
TGTGCCAGCAGCTTAGTGACCCTCGGCCAGTGGTTCAAGCGGGATGAAGAGACCCAGTACTTC
CASSLVTLGQWFKRDEETQYF
>TRBJ2-1|TRBV7-8|few|.
TGTGCCAGCAGCTCCGGGGAGGTCGGATACAATGAGCAGTTCTTC
CASSSGEVGYNEQFF